The clone carrying this T cell receptor beta chain occurred many times. Every sorted population was more than 95% pure. The data derive from a study of beta chain features in type 1 diabetes. Every isolated RNA sample was fully reverse transcribed, so sequencing captured expressed TCRB transcripts. Sequenced by immunoSEQ multiplex PCR; TCRdb stores in-frame clones only, minus some. The table shows some 410,000 clones, with around 13% occurring only once. The germline V and J ends were trimmed by 6 bases and 5 bases, with 4 bases remaining between them. This CDR3 is built from 11 residues. Per the germline V gene, CDR1 is ENHRY and CDR2 is SYGVKD.

The sequenced sample consisted of naive CD4+ T cells from blood. This clonotype originated in a man aged 25 to 40 in good health. This chain uses TRBV10-3 with TRBJ2-2; D not resolved. The CDR3 DNA sequence: TGTGCCATCAGATCTACCGGGGAGCTGTTTTTT. It codes for CAIRSTGELFF.